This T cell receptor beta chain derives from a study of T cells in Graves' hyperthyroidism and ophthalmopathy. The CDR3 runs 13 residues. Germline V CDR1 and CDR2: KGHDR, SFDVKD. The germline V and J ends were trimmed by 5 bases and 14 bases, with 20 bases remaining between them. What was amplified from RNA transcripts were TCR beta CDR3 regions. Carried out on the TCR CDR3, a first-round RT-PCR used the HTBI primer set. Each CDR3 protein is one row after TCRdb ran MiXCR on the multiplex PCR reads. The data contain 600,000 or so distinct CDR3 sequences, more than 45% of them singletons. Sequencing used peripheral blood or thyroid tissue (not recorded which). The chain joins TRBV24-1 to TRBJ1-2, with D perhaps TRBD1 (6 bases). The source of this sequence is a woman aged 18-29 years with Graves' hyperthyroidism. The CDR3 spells CATSGPRRGGPTF. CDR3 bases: TGTGCCACCAGTGGTCCGCGGCGGGGGGGCCCTACCTTC.